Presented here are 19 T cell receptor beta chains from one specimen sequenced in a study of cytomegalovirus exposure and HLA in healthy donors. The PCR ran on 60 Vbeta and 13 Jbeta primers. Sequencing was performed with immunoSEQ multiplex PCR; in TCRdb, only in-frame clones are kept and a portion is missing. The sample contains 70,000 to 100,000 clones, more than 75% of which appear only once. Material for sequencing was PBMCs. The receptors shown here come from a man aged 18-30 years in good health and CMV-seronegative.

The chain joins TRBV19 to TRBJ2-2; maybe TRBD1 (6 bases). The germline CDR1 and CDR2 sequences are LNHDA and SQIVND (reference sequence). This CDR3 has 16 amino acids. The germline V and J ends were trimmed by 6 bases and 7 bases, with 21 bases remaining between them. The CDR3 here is CASSTTGQFSVGELFF. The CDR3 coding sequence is TGTGCCAGTAGCACCACCGGACAGTTTTCGGTCGGGGAGCTGTTTTTT. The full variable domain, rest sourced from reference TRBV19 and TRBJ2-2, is DGGITQSPKYLFRKEGQNVTLSCEQNLNHDAMYWYRQDPGQGLRLIYYSQIVNDFQKGDIAEGYSVSREKKESFPLTVTSAQKNPTAFYLCASSTTGQFSVGELFFGEGSRLTVL.

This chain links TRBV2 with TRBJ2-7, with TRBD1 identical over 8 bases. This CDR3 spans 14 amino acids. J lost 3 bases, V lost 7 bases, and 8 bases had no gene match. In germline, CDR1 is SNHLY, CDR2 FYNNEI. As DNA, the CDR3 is TGTGCCAGCAAACCGGGACAGGCGGGCTACGAGCAGTACTTC. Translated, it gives CASKPGQAGYEQYF.

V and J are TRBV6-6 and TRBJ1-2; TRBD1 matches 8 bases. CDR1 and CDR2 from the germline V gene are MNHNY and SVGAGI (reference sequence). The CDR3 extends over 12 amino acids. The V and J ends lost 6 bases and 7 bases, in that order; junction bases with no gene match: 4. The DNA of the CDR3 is TGTGCCAGCAGGCAGGGGGCGGGTGGCTACACCTTC. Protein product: CASRQGAGGYTF.

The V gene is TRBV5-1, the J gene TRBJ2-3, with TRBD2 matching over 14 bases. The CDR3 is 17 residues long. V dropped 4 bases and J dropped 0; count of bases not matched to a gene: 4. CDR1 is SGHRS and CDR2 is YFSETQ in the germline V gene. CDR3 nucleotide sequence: TGCGCCAGCAGCGCCGGGACTAGCGGGGGTAGCACAGATACGCAGTATTTT. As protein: CASSAGTSGGSTDTQYF.

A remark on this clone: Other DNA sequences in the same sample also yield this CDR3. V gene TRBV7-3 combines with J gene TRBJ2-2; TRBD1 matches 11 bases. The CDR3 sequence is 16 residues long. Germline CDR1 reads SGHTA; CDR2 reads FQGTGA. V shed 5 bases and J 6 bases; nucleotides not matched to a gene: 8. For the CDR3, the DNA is TGTGCCAGCAGCCTCATGGGACAGGGGGTGTCCGGGGAGCTGTTTTTT. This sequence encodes CASSLMGQGVSGELFF.

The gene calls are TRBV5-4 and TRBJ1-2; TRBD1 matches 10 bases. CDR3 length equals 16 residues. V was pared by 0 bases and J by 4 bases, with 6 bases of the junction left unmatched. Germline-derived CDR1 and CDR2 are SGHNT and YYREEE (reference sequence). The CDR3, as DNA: TGTGCCAGCAGCTTGGGGCCGGGACAGGGGAGCTATGGCTACACCTTC. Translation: CASSLGPGQGSYGYTF. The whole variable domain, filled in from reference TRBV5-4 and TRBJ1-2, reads ETGVTQSPTHLIKTRGQQVTLRCSSQSGHNTVSWYQQALGQGPQFIFQYYREEENGRGNFPPRFSGLQFPNYSSELNVNALELDDSALYLCASSLGPGQGSYGYTFGSGTRLTVV.

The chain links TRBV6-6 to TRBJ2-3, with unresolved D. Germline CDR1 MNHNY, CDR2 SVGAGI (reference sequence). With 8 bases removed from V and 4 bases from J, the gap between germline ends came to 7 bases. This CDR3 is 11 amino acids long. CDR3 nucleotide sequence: TGTGCCAGCCTTAGCCCAGATACGCAGTATTTT. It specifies CASLSPDTQYF.

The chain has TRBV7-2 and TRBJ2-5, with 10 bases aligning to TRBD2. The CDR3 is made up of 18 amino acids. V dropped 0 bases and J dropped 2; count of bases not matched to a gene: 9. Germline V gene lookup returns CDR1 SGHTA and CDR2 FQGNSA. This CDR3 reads CASSLASSGGTVQETQYF. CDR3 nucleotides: TGTGCCAGCAGCTTAGCTTCTAGCGGGGGAACAGTACAAGAGACCCAGTACTTC.

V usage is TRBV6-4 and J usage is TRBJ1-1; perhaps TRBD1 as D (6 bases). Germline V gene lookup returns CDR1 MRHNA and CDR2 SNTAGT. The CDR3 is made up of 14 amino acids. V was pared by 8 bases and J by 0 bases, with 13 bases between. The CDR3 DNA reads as TGTGCCAGCGGGGGCAGCGCGGTGAACACTGAAGCTTTCTTT. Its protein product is CASGGSAVNTEAFF.

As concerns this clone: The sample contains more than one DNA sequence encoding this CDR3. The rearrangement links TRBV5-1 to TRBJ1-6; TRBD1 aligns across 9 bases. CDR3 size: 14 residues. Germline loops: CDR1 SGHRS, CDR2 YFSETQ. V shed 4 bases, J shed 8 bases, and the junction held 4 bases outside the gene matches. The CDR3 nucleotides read TGCGCCAGCAGCCTGCGACAGGGGGATTCACCCCTCCACTTT. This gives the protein CASSLRQGDSPLHF.

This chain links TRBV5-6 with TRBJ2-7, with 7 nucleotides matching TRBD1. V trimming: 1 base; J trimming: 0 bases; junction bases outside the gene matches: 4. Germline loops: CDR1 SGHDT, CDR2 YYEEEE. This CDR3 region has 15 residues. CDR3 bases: TGTGCCAGCAGCTTGATCGGGACAGCCTCCTACGAGCAGTACTTC. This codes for CASSLIGTASYEQYF.

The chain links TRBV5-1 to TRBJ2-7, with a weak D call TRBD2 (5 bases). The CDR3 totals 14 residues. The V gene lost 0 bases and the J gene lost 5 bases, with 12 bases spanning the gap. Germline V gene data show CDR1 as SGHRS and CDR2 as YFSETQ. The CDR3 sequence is CASSLGGNFDEQYF. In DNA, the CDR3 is TGCGCCAGCAGCTTGGGAGGGAATTTCGACGAGCAGTACTTC.

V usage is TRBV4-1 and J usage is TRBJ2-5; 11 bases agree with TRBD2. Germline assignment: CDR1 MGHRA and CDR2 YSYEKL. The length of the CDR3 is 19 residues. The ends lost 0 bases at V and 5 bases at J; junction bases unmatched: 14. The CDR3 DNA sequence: TGCGCCAGCAGCCAAGAGTCTTGGGATAGCGGGGGGGCAAGGGAGACCCAGTACTTC. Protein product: CASSQESWDSGGARETQYF.

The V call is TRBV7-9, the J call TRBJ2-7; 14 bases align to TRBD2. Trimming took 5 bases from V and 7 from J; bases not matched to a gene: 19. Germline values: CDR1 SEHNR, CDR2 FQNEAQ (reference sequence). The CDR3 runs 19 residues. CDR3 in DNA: TGTGCCAGCAGCAAGGATGCAGAGCGGACTAGCGGGGGGCGAAAGGAGCAGTACTTC. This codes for CASSKDAERTSGGRKEQYF.

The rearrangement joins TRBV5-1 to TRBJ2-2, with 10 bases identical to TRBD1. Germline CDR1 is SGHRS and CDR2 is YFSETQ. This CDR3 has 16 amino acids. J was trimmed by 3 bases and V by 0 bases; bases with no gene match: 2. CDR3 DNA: TGCGCCAGCAGCTTGGAGGGACAGGGGTACACCGGGGAGCTGTTTTTT. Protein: CASSLEGQGYTGELFF.

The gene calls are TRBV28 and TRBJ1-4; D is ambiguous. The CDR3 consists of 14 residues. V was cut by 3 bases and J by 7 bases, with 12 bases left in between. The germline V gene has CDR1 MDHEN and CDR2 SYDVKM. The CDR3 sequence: CASSFPPGSEKLFF. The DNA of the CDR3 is TGTGCCAGCAGTTTCCCCCCCGGGAGTGAAAAACTGTTTTTT.

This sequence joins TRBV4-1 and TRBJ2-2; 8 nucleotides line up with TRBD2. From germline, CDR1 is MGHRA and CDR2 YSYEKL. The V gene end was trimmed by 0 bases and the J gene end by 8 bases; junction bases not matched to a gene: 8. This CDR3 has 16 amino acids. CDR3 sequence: CASSQDGGGRFGELFF. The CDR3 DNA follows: TGCGCCAGCAGCCAAGACGGCGGGGGGAGGTTTGGGGAGCTGTTTTTT.

CDR3 DNA sequence: TGTGCCAGCAGCCAGGGACTAGGGCAAGAGACCCAGTACTTC. Its translation is CASSQGLGQETQYF. This chain links TRBV4-2 with TRBJ2-5; TRBD2 matches 8 bases. V was pared by 3 bases and J by 2 bases, with 2 bases of the junction left unmatched. CDR3 size: 14 residues. Germline V gene sequence: CDR1 LGHNA, CDR2 YNFKEQ.

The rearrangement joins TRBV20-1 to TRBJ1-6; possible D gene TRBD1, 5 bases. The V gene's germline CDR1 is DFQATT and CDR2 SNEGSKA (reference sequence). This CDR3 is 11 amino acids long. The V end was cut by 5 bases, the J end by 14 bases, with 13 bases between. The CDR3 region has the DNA TGCAGTGCTCACAGGTTTGAGGCCCTCCACTTT. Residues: CSAHRFEALHF.